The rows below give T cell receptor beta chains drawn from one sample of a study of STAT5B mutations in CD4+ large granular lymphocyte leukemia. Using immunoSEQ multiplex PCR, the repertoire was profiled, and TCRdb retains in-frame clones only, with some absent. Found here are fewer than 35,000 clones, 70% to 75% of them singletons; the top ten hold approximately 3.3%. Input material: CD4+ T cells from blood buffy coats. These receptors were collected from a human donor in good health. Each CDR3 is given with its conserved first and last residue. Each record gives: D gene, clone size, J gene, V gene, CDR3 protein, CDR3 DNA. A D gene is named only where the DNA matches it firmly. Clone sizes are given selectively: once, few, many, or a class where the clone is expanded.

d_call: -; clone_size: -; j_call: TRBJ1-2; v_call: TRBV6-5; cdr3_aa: CASSYSAAQQGYGYTF; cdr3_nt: TGTGCCAGCAGTTACTCGGCAGCCCAGCAGGGCTATGGCTACACCTTC
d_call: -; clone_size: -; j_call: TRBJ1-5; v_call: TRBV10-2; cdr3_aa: CASSGLENQPQHF; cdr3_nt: TGCGCCAGCAGTGGTCTGGAAAATCAGCCCCAGCATTTT
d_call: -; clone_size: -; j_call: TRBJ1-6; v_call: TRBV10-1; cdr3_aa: CASSVGGGSPLHF; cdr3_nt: TGCGCCAGCAGTGTCGGGGGAGGGTCACCCCTCCACTTT
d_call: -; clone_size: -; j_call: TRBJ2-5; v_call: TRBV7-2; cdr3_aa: CASSLRTQETQYF; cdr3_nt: TGTGCCAGCAGCTTGCGAACCCAAGAGACCCAGTACTTC
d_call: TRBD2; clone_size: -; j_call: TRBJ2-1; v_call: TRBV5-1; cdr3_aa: CASFLLAEASEQFF; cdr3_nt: TGCGCCAGCTTCCTACTAGCGGAGGCCAGCGAGCAGTTCTTC
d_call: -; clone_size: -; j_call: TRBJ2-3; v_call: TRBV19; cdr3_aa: CASSIDLGLGGTQYF; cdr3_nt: TGTGCCAGTAGTATAGATCTTGGACTCGGAGGTACGCAGTATTTT
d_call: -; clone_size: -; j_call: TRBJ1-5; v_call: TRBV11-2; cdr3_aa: CASSPGPDRPQHF; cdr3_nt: TGTGCCAGCAGCCCGGGCCCCGATCGACCCCAGCATTTT
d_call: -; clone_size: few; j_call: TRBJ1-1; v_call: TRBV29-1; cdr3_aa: CSVVINEHTEAFF; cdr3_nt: TGCAGCGTTGTTATCAACGAGCACACTGAAGCTTTCTTT
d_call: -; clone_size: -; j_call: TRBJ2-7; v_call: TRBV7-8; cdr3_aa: CASSPFLYEQYF; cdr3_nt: TGTGCCAGCAGCCCCTTCCTCTACGAGCAGTACTTC
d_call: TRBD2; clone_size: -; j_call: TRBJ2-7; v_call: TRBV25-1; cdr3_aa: CASHSGSNGEQYF; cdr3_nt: TGTGCCAGCCATAGCGGGAGTAATGGCGAGCAGTACTTC
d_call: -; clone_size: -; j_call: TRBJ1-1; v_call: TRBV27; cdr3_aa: CASSSRDLTEAFF; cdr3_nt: TGTGCCAGCAGTTCGAGGGATCTGACTGAAGCTTTCTTT
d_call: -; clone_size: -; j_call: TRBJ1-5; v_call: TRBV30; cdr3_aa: CAWSGRRGIGNQPQHF; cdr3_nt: TGTGCCTGGAGTGGGCGGCGAGGGATCGGCAATCAGCCCCAGCATTTT
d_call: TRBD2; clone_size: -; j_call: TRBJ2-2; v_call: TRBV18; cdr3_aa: CASSPTSGSVSGELFF; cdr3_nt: TGTGCCAGCTCCCCGACTAGCGGGAGCGTTTCCGGGGAGCTGTTTTTT
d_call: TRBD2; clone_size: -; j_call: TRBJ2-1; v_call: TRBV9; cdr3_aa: CASSVTASSGMNEQFF; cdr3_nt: TGTGCCAGCAGCGTAACGGCGTCTAGCGGGATGAATGAGCAGTTCTTC
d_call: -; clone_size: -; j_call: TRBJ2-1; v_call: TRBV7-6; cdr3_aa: CASSLGTQSTYNEQFF; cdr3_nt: TGTGCCAGCAGCTTAGGGACCCAAAGTACCTACAATGAGCAGTTCTTC
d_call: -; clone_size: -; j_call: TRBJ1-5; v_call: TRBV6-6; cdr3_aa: CASNSGADQPQHF; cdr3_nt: TGTGCCAGCAACTCGGGTGCAGACCAGCCCCAGCATTTT
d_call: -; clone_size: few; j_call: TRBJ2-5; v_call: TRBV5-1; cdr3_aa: CASSDSMGETQYF; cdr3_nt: TGCGCCAGCAGCGACTCGATGGGGGAGACCCAGTACTTC
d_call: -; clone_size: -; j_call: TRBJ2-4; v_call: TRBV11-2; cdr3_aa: CASSKEALGGAKNIQYF; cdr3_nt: TGTGCCAGCAGCAAAGAAGCCTTAGGAGGGGCCAAAAACATTCAGTACTTC